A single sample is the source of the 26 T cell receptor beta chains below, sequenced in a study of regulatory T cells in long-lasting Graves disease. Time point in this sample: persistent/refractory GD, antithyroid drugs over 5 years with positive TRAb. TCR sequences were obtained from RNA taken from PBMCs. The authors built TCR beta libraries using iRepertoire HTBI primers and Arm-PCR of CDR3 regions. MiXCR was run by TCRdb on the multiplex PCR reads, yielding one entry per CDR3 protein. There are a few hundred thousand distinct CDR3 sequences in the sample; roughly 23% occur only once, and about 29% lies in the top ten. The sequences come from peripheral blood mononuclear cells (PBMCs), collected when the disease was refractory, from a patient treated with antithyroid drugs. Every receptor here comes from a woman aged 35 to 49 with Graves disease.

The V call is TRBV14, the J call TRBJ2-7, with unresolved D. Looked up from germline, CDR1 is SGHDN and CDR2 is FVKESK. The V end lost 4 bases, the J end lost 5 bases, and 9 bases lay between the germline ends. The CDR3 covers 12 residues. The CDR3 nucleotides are TGTGCCAGCAGCCCCGCCGCACACGAGCAGTACTTC. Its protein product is CASSPAAHEQYF.

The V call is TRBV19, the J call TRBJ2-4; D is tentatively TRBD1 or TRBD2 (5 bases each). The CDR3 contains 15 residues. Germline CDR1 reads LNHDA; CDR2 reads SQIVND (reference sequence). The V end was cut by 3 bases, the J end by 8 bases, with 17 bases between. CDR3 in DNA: TGTGCCAGTAGTATTCTCCCGGGGCCCGGATACATTCAGTACTTC. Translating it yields CASSILPGPGYIQYF.

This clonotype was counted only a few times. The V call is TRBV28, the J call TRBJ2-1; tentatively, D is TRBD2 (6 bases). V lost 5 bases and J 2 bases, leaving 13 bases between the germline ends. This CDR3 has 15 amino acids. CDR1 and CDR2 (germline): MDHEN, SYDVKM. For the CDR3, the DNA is TGTGCCAGCAGTCCTTTGGGGGGAACCTACAATGAGCAGTTCTTC. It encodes CASSPLGGTYNEQFF.

The CDR3 protein is CSATPANTEAFF. CDR3 sequence (DNA): TGCAGTGCCACTCCAGCTAACACTGAAGCTTTCTTT. The chain combines TRBV20-1 with TRBJ1-1; D remains ambiguous. V shed 6 bases and J shed 2 bases, with 10 bases lying between them. The CDR3 length is 12 residues. Germline loops: CDR1 DFQATT, CDR2 SNEGSKA (reference sequence).

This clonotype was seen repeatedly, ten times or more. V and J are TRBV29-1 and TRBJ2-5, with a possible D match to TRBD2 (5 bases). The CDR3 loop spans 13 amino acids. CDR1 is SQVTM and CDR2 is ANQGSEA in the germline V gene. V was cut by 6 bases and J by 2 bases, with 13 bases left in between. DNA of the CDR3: TGCAGCGTACTAGTGCCAAATCAAGAGACCCAGTACTTC. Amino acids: CSVLVPNQETQYF. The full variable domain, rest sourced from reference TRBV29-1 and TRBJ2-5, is SAVISQKPSRDICQRGTSLTIQCQVDSQVTMMFWYRQQPGQSLTLIATANQGSEATYESGFVIDKFPISRPNLTFSTLTVSNMSPEDSSIYLCSVLVPNQETQYFGPGTRLLVL.

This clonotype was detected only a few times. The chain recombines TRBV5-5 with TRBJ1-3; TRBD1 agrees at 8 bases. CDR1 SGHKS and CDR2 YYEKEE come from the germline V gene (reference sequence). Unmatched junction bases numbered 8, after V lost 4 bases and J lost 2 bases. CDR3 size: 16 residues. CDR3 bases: TGTGCCAGCAGCCGGACAGGGTTGCTGCCTGGAAACACCATATATTTT. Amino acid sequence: CASSRTGLLPGNTIYF.

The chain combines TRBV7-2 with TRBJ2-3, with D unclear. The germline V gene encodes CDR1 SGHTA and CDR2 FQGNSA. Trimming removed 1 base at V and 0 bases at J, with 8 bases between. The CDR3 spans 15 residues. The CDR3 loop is CASSLVATSTDTQYF. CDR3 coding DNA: TGTGCCAGCAGCTTAGTTGCAACAAGCACAGATACGCAGTATTTT.

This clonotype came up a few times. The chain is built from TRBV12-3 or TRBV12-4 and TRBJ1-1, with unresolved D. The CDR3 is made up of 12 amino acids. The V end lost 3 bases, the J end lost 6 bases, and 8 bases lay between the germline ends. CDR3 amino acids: CASSFSTAEAFF. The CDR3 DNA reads TGTGCCAGCAGTTTTAGTACCGCTGAAGCTTTCTTT.

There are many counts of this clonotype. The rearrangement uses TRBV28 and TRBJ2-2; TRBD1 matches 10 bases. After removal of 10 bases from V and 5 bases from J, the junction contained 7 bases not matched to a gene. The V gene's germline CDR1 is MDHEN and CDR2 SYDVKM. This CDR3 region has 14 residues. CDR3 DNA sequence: TGTGCCACTGGACAGGGGGGTTGGACCGGGGAGCTGTTTTTT. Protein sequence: CATGQGGWTGELFF. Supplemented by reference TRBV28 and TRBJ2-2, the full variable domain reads DVKVTQSSRYLVKRTGEKVFLECVQDMDHENMFWYRQDPGLGLRLIYFSYDVKMKEKGDIPEGYSVSREKKERFSLILESASTNQTSMYLCATGQGGWTGELFFGEGSRLTVL.

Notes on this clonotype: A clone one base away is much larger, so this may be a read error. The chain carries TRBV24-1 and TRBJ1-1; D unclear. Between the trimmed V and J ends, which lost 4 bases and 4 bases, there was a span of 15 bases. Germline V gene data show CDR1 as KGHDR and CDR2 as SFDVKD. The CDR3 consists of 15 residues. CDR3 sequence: CATSDLPAMGTEAFF. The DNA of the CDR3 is TGTGCCACCAGTGACCTCCCGGCAATGGGCACTGAAGCTTTCTTT.

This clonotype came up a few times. The CDR3 here is CAWSTWGTEAFF. CDR3 nucleotides: TGTGCCTGGAGTACGTGGGGGACTGAAGCTTTCTTT. V gene TRBV30 combines with J gene TRBJ1-1, with D tentatively TRBD1 (5 bases). The germline gives CDR1 GTSNPN, CDR2 SVGIG (reference sequence). V lost 2 bases and J 5 bases, leaving 9 bases between the germline ends. CDR3 length: 12 residues.

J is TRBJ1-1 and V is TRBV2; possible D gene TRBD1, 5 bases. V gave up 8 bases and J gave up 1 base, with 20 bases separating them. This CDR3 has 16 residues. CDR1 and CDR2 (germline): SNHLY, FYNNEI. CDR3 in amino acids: CASLAWGGATNTEAFF. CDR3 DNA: TGTGCCAGCTTGGCCTGGGGGGGAGCTACGAACACTGAAGCTTTCTTT.

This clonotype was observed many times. CDR3 nucleotides: TGTGCCAGCAGTTTATCGACACCGGGTGTGAACACTGAAGCTTTCTTT. Amino acids: CASSLSTPGVNTEAFF. The chain couples TRBV27 to TRBJ1-1; D is uncertain. The CDR3 extends over 16 amino acids. The V end lost 0 bases, the J end lost 0 bases, and 11 bases lay between the germline ends. CDR1 is MNHEY, CDR2 SMNVEV, per germline (reference sequence).

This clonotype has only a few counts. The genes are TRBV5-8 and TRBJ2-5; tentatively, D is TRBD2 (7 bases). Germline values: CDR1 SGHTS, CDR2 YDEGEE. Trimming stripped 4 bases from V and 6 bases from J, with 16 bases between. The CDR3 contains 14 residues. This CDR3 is CASSLKGGAKTQYF. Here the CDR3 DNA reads TGTGCCAGCAGCCTGAAAGGGGGGGCGAAGACCCAGTACTTC.

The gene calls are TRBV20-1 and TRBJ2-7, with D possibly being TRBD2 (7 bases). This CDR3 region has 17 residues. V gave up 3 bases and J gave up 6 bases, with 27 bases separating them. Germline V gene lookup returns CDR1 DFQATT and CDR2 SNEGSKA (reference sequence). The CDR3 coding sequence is TGCAGTGCTAGTCTTGTAGCTTTCGGGGGGCGAGCGGGCGAGCAGTACTTC. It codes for CSASLVAFGGRAGEQYF.

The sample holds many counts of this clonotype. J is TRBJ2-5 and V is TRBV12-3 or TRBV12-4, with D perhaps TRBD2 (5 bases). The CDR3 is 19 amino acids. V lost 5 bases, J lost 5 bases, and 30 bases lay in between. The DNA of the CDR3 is TGTGCCAGCAGTAGCCTCCTCCGGGGAGTACCAAAGACGGCGGAGACCCAGTACTTC. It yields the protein CASSSLLRGVPKTAETQYF.

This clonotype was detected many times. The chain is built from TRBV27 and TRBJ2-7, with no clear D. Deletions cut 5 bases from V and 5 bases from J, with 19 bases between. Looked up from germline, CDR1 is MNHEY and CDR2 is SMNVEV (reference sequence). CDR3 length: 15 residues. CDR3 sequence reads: CASSPDPSGIHEQYF. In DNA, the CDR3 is TGTGCCAGCAGTCCGGATCCCTCAGGCATCCACGAGCAGTACTTC.

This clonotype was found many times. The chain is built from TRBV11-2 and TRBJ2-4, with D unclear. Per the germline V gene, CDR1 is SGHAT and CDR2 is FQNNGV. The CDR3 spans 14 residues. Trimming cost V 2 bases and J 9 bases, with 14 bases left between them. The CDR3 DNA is TGTGCCAGCAGCTTATCTCCCGGGTCCGGCATTCAGTACTTC. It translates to CASSLSPGSGIQYF. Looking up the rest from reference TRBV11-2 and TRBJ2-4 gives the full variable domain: EAGVAQSPRYKIIEKRQSVAFWCNPISGHATLYWYQQILGQGPKLLIQFQNNGVVDDSQLPKDRFSAERLKGVDSTLKIQPAKLEDSAVYLCASSLSPGSGIQYFGAGTRLSVL.

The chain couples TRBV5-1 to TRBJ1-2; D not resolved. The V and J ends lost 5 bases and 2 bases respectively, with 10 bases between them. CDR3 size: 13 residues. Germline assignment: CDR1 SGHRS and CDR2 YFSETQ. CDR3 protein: CASRGSGNYGYTF. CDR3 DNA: TGCGCCAGCAGAGGGTCCGGGAACTATGGCTACACCTTC.

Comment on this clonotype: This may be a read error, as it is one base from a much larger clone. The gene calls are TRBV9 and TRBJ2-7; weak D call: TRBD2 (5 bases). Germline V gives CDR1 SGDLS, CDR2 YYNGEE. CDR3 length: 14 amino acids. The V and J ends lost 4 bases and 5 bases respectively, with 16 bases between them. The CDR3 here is CASSQSELAHEQYF. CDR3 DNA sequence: TGTGCCAGCAGCCAATCCGAGCTAGCCCACGAGCAGTACTTC.

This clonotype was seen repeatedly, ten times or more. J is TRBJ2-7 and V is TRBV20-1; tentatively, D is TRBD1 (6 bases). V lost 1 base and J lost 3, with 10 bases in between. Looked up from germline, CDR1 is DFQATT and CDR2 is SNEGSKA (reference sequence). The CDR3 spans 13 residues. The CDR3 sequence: CSARADRFYEQYF. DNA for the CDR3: TGCAGTGCTAGAGCAGACAGGTTCTACGAGCAGTACTTC.

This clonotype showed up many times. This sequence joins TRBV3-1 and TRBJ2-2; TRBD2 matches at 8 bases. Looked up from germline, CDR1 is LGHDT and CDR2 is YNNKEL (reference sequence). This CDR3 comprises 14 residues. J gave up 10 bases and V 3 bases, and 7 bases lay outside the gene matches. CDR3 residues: CASSHREGREELFF. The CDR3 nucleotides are TGTGCCAGCAGCCACCGGGAGGGCCGTGAGGAGCTGTTTTTT. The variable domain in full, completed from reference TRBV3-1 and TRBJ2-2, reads DTAVSQTPKYLVTQMGNDKSIKCEQNLGHDTMYWYKQDSKKFLKIMFSYNNKELIINETVPNRFSPKSPDKAHLNLHINSLELGDSAVYFCASSHREGREELFFGEGSRLTVL.

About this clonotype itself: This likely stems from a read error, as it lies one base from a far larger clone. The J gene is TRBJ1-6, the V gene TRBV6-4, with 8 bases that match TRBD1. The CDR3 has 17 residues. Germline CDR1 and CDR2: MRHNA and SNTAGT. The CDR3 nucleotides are TGTGCCAGCAGTTACTCCAGGACAGGGAGGAATAATTCACCCCTCCACTTT. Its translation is CASSYSRTGRNNSPLHF.

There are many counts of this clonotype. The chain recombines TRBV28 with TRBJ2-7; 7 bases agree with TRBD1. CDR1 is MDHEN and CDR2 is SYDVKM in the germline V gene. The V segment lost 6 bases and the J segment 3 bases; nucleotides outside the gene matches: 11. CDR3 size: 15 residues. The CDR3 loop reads CASSRPGTAYYEQYF. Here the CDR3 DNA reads TGTGCCAGCAGCAGACCCGGGACAGCTTACTACGAGCAGTACTTC.

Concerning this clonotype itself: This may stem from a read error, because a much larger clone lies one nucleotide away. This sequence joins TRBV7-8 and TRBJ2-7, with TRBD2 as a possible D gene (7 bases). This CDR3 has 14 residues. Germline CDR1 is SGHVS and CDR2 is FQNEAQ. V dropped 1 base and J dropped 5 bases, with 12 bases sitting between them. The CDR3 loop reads CASSLVEGGDEQYF. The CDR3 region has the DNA TGTGCCAGCAGCTTAGTGGAGGGGGGGGACGAGCAGTACTTC.

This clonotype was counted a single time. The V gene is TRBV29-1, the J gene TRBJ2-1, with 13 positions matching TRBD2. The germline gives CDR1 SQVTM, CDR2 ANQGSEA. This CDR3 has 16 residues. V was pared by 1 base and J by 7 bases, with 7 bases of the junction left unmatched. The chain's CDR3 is CSVEGGLAGVSNEQFF. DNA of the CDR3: TGCAGCGTTGAAGGTGGACTAGCGGGAGTTAGTAATGAGCAGTTCTTC.